The 20 T cell receptor beta chains listed next were all sequenced from one sample in a study of blood T cell repertoires in COVID-19. Sequencing was performed with immunoSEQ multiplex PCR; in TCRdb, only in-frame clones are kept and a portion is missing. The profile covers fewer than 300,000 clones, with just over 85% appearing a single time and roughly 15% taken by the ten largest. The specimen sequenced was PBMCs or T cells enriched from blood (not recorded which). These receptors came from a man aged 18 to 29 who had recovered from COVID-19.

V usage is TRBV24-1 and J usage is TRBJ2-6; D unclear. Trimming removed 3 bases from V and 2 bases from J, with 4 bases in between. This CDR3 region has 14 residues. Germline V gene sequence: CDR1 KGHDR, CDR2 SFDVKD. CDR3 loop: CATSDGTGANVLTF. In DNA, the CDR3 is TGTGCCACCAGTGATGGCACTGGGGCCAACGTCCTGACTTTC.

The V call is TRBV27, the J call TRBJ2-3; TRBD2 might be the D (6 bases). The CDR3 has 15 residues. Trimming took off 2 bases at V and 3 bases at J, with 12 bases between the two ends. CDR1 is MNHEY, CDR2 SMNVEV, per germline (reference sequence). The CDR3 loop is CASSLAGLSTDTQYF. The CDR3 DNA follows: TGTGCCAGCAGTTTAGCGGGACTTTCGACAGATACGCAGTATTTT.

The rearrangement joins TRBV7-2 to TRBJ2-7, with 15 bases that match TRBD2. J gave up 5 bases and V 6 bases, and 8 bases lay outside the gene matches. This CDR3 is 16 amino acids long. The germline V gene encodes CDR1 SGHTA and CDR2 FQGNSA. The CDR3 loop is CASRYGTSGGRNEQYF. For the CDR3, the DNA is TGTGCCAGCAGATATGGGACTAGCGGGGGGAGAAACGAGCAGTACTTC.

This chain connects TRBV19 to TRBJ1-2, with 7 bases matching TRBD1. Trimming removed 3 bases from V and 2 bases from J; junction bases left unmatched: 9. This CDR3 region has 16 residues. CDR1 is LNHDA and CDR2 is SQIVND in the germline V gene (reference sequence). The CDR3 region is CASSIRQGAPNYGYTF. CDR3 bases: TGTGCCAGTAGTATCCGACAGGGCGCTCCGAACTATGGCTACACCTTC.

CDR3 bases: TGTGCCAGCAGGGGACAGGCTGAAGCTTTCTTT. Translating it yields CASRGQAEAFF. The chain combines TRBV28 with TRBJ1-1, with 8 positions matching TRBD1. The V gene's germline CDR1 is MDHEN and CDR2 SYDVKM. The CDR3 runs to 11 residues. V was pared by 6 bases and J by 6 bases, with 0 bases of the junction left unmatched.

This sequence joins TRBV3-1 (or the pseudogene TRBV3-2) and TRBJ1-1; D is perhaps TRBD1 (6 bases). The CDR3 runs 14 residues. CDR1 and CDR2 (germline): LGHDT, YNNKEL (reference sequence). V dropped 5 bases and J dropped 2 bases, with 12 bases sitting between them. The CDR3 sequence is CASSTGQPNTEAFF. The DNA of the CDR3 is TGTGCCAGCAGCACAGGACAGCCTAACACTGAAGCTTTCTTT.

The chain uses TRBV3-1 (or the pseudogene TRBV3-2) and TRBJ2-7; 11 nucleotides line up with TRBD1. Per germline, CDR1 LGHDT and CDR2 YNNKEL (reference sequence). The V segment lost 4 bases and the J segment 4 bases; nucleotides outside the gene matches: 6. This CDR3 region has 15 residues. The CDR3 region has the DNA TGTGCCAGCAGCCGGCCCGGGACAGGGGGGTACGAGCAGTACTTC. Residues: CASSRPGTGGYEQYF.

The chain carries TRBV28 and TRBJ1-2, with a tentative D call TRBD1 (5 bases). Trimming took 2 bases from V and 4 from J, leaving 5 bases between them. The CDR3 totals 12 residues. The germline V gene has CDR1 MDHEN and CDR2 SYDVKM. The CDR3 coding sequence is TGTGCCAGCAGTTTAGACAGCTATGGCTACACCTTC. Protein sequence: CASSLDSYGYTF.

This clone has a single count. The chain recombines TRBV11-2 with TRBJ1-6, with a tentative D call TRBD1 (5 bases). The V gene lost 0 bases and the J gene lost 8 bases, with 11 bases spanning the gap. Germline-derived CDR1 and CDR2 are SGHAT and FQNNGV. CDR3 length: 15 amino acids. The CDR3 DNA is TGTGCCAGCAGCTTAGAGGGTGGGGCTCATTCACCCCTCCACTTT. As protein: CASSLEGGAHSPLHF.

The rearrangement joins TRBV30 to TRBJ2-1, with 7 bases identical to TRBD1. The CDR3 runs to 15 residues. V dropped 2 bases and J dropped 3; count of bases not matched to a gene: 7. CDR1 and CDR2 from the germline V gene are GTSNPN and SVGIG (reference sequence). The CDR3 coding sequence is TGTGCCTGGAGTCCGTCACCAGGGGGCTACAATGAGCAGTTCTTC. Protein sequence: CAWSPSPGGYNEQFF.

The V call is TRBV6-5, the J call TRBJ1-5; no clear D gene. This CDR3 region has 15 residues. Germline CDR1 is MNHEY and CDR2 is SVGAGI. V shed 0 bases and J shed 5 bases, with 11 bases lying between them. The CDR3, as DNA: TGTGCCAGCAGTTACTCGCGGGATCCCCATCAGCCCCAGCATTTT. Residues: CASSYSRDPHQPQHF.

The chain uses TRBV4-1 and TRBJ1-1; a possible D gene is TRBD1 (5 bases). The CDR3 extends over 15 amino acids. Trimming took off 4 bases at V and 4 bases at J, with 16 bases between the two ends. Looked up from germline, CDR1 is MGHRA and CDR2 is YSYEKL. The chain's CDR3 is CASSPYKGSGTEAFF. CDR3 nucleotide sequence: TGCGCCAGCAGCCCGTACAAGGGGTCGGGCACTGAAGCTTTCTTT.

The gene calls are TRBV5-1 and TRBJ2-3; 12 positions agree with TRBD2. The CDR3 length is 16 residues. Unmatched junction bases numbered 5, after V lost 4 bases and J lost 2 bases. Germline lookup yields CDR1 SGHRS and CDR2 YFSETQ. As DNA, the CDR3 is TGCGCCAGCAGCCCGAGACTAGCGGGGGCCACAGATACGCAGTATTTT. Translating it yields CASSPRLAGATDTQYF.

In DNA, the CDR3 is TGTGCCAGCAGCCCCTATTCCATGGGGACAAAAGAGACCCAGTACTTC. It codes for CASSPYSMGTKETQYF. This rearrangement joins TRBV11-3 to TRBJ2-5, with D maybe TRBD1 (6 bases). The germline V gene encodes CDR1 SGHNT and CDR2 YENEEA. This CDR3 comprises 16 residues. V was trimmed by 5 bases and J by 3 bases, leaving 19 bases between them.

The chain carries TRBV7-2 and TRBJ2-5; 8 nucleotides align to TRBD1. This CDR3 is built from 16 residues. Trimming at V came to 3 bases and at J to 4 bases, leaving 10 bases not matched to a gene. The V gene's germline CDR1 is SGHTA and CDR2 FQGNSA. The CDR3 DNA is TGTGCCAGCAGCTTTATTGACAGGGGCGAAGTAGAGACCCAGTACTTC. Its translation is CASSFIDRGEVETQYF. Using reference TRBV7-2 and TRBJ2-5 for the parts outside the CDR3, the full variable domain is GAGVSQSPSNKVTEKGKDVELRCDPISGHTALYWYRQSLGQGLEFLIYFQGNSAPDKSGLPSDRFSAERTGGSVSTLTIQRTQQEDSAVYLCASSFIDRGEVETQYFGPGTRLLVL.

This chain links TRBV9 with TRBJ1-1, with D possibly matching TRBD1 (6 bases). Germline V gene data show CDR1 as SGDLS and CDR2 as YYNGEE. Trimming took off 0 bases at V and 2 bases at J, with 17 bases between the two ends. This CDR3 is built from 17 residues. The CDR3 loop is CASSVDHRQGRNTEAFF. The DNA for the CDR3 is TGTGCCAGCAGCGTAGACCACCGGCAGGGGAGAAACACTGAAGCTTTCTTT. The complete variable domain, with remaining parts taken from reference TRBV9 and TRBJ1-1, reads DSGVTQTPKHLITATGQRVTLRCSPRSGDLSVYWYQQSLDQGLQFLIQYYNGEERAKGNILERFSAQQFPDLHSELNLSSLELGDSALYFCASSVDHRQGRNTEAFFGQGTRLTVV.

The chain has TRBV27 and TRBJ2-3; no definite D call. CDR1 is MNHEY and CDR2 is SMNVEV in the germline V gene (reference sequence). Deletions cut 6 bases from V and 2 bases from J, with 12 bases between. This CDR3 is 14 amino acids long. The CDR3 region has the DNA TGTGCCAGCAGCCTTTTCCAGTTCACAGATACGCAGTATTTT. Translating gives CASSLFQFTDTQYF.

The rearrangement uses TRBV6-4 and TRBJ2-3; TRBD2 is a possible D gene (6 bases). This CDR3 has 17 amino acids. In germline, CDR1 is MRHNA, CDR2 SNTAGT. The V end was cut by 0 bases, the J end by 4 bases, with 17 bases between. The CDR3: CASSDSSRERNSDTQYF. CDR3 DNA sequence: TGTGCCAGCAGTGACTCAAGTCGGGAGCGAAACTCAGATACGCAGTATTTT.

The chain carries TRBV7-8 and TRBJ2-7, with D perhaps TRBD2 (5 bases). The CDR3 spans 13 residues. The germline CDR1 and CDR2 sequences are SGHVS and FQNEAQ. The V end was cut by 3 bases, the J end by 4 bases, with 10 bases between. The CDR3 bases are TGTGCCAGCAGCTTTAGGACTGAGTACGAGCAGTACTTC. It specifies CASSFRTEYEQYF.

In this sample, this clone turned up once. This chain links TRBV2 with TRBJ2-3; TRBD2 is a possible D gene (7 bases). This CDR3 has 15 amino acids. V dropped 5 bases and J dropped 2 bases, with 14 bases sitting between them. The V gene's germline CDR1 is SNHLY and CDR2 FYNNEI. The CDR3, as DNA: TGTGCCAGCAGTCCACGGGGGGCATACACAGATACGCAGTATTTT. This codes for CASSPRGAYTDTQYF.